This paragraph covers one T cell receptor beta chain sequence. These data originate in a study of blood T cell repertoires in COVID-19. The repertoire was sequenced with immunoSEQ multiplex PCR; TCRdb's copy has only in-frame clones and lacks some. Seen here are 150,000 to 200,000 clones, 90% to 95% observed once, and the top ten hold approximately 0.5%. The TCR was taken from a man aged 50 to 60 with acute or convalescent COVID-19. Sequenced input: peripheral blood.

The CDR3, as DNA: TGCAGCGCAGCCGGGACAAGCCAAGAGACCCAGTACTTC. Translation gives CSAAGTSQETQYF. The gene calls are TRBV29-1 and TRBJ2-5; the D gene is possibly TRBD1 (6 bases). With 7 bases removed from V and 1 base from J, the gap between germline ends came to 13 bases. CDR3 length: 13 amino acids. CDR1 and CDR2 from the germline V gene are SQVTM and ANQGSEA.